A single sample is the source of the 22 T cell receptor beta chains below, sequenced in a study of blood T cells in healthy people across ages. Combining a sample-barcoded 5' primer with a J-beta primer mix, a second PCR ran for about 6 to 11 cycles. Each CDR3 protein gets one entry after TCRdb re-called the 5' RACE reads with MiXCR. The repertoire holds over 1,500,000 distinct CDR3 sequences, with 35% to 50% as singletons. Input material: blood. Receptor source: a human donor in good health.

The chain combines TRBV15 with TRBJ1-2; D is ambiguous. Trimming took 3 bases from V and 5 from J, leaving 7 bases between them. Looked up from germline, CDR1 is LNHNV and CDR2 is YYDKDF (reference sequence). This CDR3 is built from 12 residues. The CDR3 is CATSSSMYGYTF. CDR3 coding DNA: TGTGCCACCAGCAGCTCTATGTATGGCTACACCTTC.

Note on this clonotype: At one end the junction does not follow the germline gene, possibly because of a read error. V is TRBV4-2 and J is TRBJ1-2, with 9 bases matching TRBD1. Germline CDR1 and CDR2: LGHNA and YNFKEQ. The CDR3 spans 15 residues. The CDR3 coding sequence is TGTGCCGGCAGCCAAGACAGGACAGGGGATGGTGGCTACACCTTC. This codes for CAGSQDRTGDGGYTF.

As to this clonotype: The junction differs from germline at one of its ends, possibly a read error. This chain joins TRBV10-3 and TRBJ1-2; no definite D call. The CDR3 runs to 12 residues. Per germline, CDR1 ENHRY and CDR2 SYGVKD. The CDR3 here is CAISEGRNGCTF. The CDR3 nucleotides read TGTGCCATCAGTGAGGGCAGAAATGGCTGCACCTTC.

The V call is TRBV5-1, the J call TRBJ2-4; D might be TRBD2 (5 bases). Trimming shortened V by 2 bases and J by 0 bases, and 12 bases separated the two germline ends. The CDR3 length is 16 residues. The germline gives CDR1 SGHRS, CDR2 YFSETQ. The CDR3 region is CASSFSSEGAKNIQYF. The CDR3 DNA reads TGCGCCAGCAGCTTTTCTTCCGAGGGAGCCAAAAACATTCAGTACTTC.

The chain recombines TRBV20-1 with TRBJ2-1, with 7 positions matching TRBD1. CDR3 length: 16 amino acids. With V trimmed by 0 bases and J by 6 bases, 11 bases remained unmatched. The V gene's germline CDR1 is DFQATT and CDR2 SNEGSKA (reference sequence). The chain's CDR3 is CSARDLIRGHPNEQFF. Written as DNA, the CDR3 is TGCAGTGCTAGAGATCTGATTAGGGGGCACCCCAATGAGCAGTTCTTC.

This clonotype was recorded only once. The CDR3 sequence: CSARVGYTLEETQYF. The CDR3 coding sequence is TGCAGTGCTAGGGTAGGGTATACGCTCGAAGAGACCCAGTACTTC. This rearrangement joins TRBV20-1 to TRBJ2-5; no definite D call. Trimming took off 3 bases at V and 3 bases at J, with 17 bases between the two ends. The CDR3 spans 15 residues. Germline loops: CDR1 DFQATT, CDR2 SNEGSKA (reference sequence).

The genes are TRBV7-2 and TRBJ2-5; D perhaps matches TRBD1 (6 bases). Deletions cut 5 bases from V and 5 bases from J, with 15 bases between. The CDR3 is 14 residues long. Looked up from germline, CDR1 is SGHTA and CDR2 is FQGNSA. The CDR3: CASSATGFWETQYF. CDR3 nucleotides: TGTGCCAGCAGCGCTACAGGGTTTTGGGAGACCCAGTACTTC.

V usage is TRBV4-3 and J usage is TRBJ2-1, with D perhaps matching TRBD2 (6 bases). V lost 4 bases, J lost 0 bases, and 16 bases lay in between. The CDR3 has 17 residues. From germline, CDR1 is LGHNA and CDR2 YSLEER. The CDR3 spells CASSLRDFLSSYNEQFF. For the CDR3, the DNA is TGCGCCAGCAGCCTCCGGGACTTTCTGAGCTCCTACAATGAGCAGTTCTTC.

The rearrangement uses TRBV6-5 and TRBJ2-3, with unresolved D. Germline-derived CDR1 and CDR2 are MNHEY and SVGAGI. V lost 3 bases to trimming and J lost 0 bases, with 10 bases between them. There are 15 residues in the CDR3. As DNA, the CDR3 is TGTGCCAGCAGTTATCATTCTACTAGCACAGATACGCAGTATTTT. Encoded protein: CASSYHSTSTDTQYF.

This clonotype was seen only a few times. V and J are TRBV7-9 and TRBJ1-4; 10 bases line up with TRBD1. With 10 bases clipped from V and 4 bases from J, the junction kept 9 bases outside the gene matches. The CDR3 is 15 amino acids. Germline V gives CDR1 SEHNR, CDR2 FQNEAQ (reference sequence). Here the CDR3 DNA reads TGTGCCAACACGCCGTGGGACAGGGGTAATGAAAAACTGTTTTTT. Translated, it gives CANTPWDRGNEKLFF.

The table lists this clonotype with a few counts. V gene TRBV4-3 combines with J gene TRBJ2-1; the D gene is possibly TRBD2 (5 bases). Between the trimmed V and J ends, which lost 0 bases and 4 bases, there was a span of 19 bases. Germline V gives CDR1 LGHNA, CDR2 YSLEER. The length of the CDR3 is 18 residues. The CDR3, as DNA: TGCGCCAGCAGCCAAGATTTATGGGCCCCTAGCTTATACAATGAGCAGTTCTTC. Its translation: CASSQDLWAPSLYNEQFF.

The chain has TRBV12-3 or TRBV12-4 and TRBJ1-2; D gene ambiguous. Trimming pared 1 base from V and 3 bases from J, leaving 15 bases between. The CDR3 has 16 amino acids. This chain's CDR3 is CASSLVLFGQDYGYTF. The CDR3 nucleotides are TGTGCCAGCAGTTTAGTCTTGTTTGGGCAGGACTATGGCTACACCTTC.

The CDR3 DNA follows: TGTGCCAGCAGTGAAAGGTCTAGCTCCTACAATGAGCAGTTCTTC. Its protein is CASSERSSSYNEQFF. The chain uses TRBV2 and TRBJ2-1; unclear D gene. Trimming removed 2 bases from V and 0 bases from J, with 8 bases in between. The CDR3 contains 15 residues. The germline V gene has CDR1 SNHLY and CDR2 FYNNEI.

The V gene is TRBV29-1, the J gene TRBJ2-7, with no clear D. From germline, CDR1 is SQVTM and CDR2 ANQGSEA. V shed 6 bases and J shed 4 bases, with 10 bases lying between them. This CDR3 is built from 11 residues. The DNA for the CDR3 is TGCAGCGTCCCTTTGGGGTACGAGCAGTACTTC. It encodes CSVPLGYEQYF.

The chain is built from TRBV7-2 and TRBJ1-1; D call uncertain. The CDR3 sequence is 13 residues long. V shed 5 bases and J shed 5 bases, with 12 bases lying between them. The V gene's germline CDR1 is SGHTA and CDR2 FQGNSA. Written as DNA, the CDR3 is TGTGCCAGCAGCAGGGAAAGAAGAACTGAAGCTTTCTTT. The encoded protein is CASSRERRTEAFF.

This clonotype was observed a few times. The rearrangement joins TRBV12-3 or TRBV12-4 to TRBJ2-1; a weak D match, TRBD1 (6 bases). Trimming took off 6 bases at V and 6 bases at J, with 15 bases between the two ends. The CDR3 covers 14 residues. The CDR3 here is CASSRRGGINEQFF. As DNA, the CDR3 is TGTGCCAGCAGCAGGCGTGGGGGCATCAATGAGCAGTTCTTC.

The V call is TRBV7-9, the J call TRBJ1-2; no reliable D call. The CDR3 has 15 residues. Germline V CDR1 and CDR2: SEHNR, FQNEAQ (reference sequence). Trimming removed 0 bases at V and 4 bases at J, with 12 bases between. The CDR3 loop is CASSLATATSYGYTF. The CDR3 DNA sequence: TGTGCCAGCAGCTTAGCGACGGCTACCTCCTATGGCTACACCTTC.

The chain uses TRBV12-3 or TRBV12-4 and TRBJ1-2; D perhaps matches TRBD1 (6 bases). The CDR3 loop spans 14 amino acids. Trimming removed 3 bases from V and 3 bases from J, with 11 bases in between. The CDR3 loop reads CASSFLGADYGYTF. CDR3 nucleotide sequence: TGTGCCAGCAGTTTTCTGGGGGCAGACTATGGCTACACCTTC.

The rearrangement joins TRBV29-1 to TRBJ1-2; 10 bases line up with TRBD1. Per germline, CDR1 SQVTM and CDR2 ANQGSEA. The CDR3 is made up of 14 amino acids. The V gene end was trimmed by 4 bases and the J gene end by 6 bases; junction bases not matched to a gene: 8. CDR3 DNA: TGCAGCGTTGTAAGGGACAGGGGAATGGATGGCTACACCTTC. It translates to CSVVRDRGMDGYTF.

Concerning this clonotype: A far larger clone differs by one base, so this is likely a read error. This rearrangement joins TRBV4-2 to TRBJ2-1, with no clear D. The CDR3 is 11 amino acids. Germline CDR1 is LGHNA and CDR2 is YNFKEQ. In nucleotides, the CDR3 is TGTGCCAGCAGTTTTGGCAATGAGCAGTGCTTC. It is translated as CASSFGNEQCF.

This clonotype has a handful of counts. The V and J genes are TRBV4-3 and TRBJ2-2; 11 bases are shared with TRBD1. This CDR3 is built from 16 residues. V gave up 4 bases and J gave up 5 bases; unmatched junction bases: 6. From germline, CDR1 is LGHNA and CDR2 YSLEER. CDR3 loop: CASSPRTGGQTGELFF. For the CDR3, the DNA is TGCGCCAGCAGCCCCCGGACAGGGGGCCAAACCGGGGAGCTGTTTTTT.

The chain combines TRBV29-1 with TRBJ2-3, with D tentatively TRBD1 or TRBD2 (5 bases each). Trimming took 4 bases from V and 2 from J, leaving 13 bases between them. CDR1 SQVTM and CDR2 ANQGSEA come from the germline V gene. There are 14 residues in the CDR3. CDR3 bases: TGCAGCGTTGGGGTAGGGACCCACACAGATACGCAGTATTTT. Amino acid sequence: CSVGVGTHTDTQYF.